The rows below give T cell receptor beta chains drawn from one sample of a study of CD8+CD57+ T cells in acquired aplastic anemia. A single record per CDR3 protein comes from TCRdb applying MiXCR to the reads. The data hold about 400,000 distinct CDR3 sequences, with approximately 70% observed a single time. Material: sorted CD4+, CD8+, or CD8+CD57+ T cells (not recorded which) from PBMCs. All receptors come from a human donor in good health, serving as a control. The CDR3 runs from the conserved cysteine through the conserved F or W. Fields, in order: clone size, D gene, J gene, V gene, CDR3 DNA, CDR3 protein. The D gene is left open where the match is weak. Where a row states a size, it is once, few, many or the class of an expanded clone; other rows omit it.

clone size: .; D gene: .; J gene: TRBJ2-7; V gene: TRBV7-9; CDR3 DNA: TGTGCCAGCAGCGGTGTAGCAGGGGACGGGCAGTACTTCTTC; CDR3 protein: CASSGVAGDGQYFF
clone size: many; D gene: TRBD1; J gene: TRBJ1-2; V gene: TRBV6-5; CDR3 DNA: TGTGCCAGCAGCTATGGGGACAGGAGAAACTATGGCTACACCTTC; CDR3 protein: CASSYGDRRNYGYTF
clone size: many; D gene: TRBD2; J gene: TRBJ2-1; V gene: TRBV9; CDR3 DNA: TGTGCCAGCAGCGTAGGTGCTAGCGGGGGGGCCCTGGAGCAGTTCTTC; CDR3 protein: CASSVGASGGALEQFF
clone size: .; D gene: .; J gene: TRBJ1-2; V gene: TRBV19; CDR3 DNA: TGTGCCAGTAGTATAGGTCAGGCCCGTGATGGCTACACCTTC; CDR3 protein: CASSIGQARDGYTF
clone size: .; D gene: .; J gene: TRBJ2-7; V gene: TRBV24-1; CDR3 DNA: TGTGCCACCTACCCCGGGGGCACGTCCTACGAGCAGTACTTC; CDR3 protein: CATYPGGTSYEQYF
clone size: many; D gene: TRBD1; J gene: TRBJ2-7; V gene: TRBV20-1; CDR3 DNA: TGCAGTGCTAGAGATCGGTTGACAGGGGTAAGCGAGCAGTACTTC; CDR3 protein: CSARDRLTGVSEQYF
clone size: .; D gene: .; J gene: TRBJ1-2; V gene: TRBV7-9; CDR3 DNA: TGTGCCAGCAGCGTAGATGACGGTTCCTATAGTTCACCCTTC; CDR3 protein: CASSVDDGSYSSPF
clone size: .; D gene: TRBD1; J gene: TRBJ1-6; V gene: TRBV9; CDR3 DNA: TGTGCCAGCAACGTGGCGGGATGGACAGGTACTAATTCACCCCTCCACTTT; CDR3 protein: CASNVAGWTGTNSPLHF
clone size: .; D gene: TRBD1; J gene: TRBJ2-5; V gene: TRBV5-1; CDR3 DNA: TGCGCCAGCAGCTCGGGAAGGGGGCGGCCGACCCAGTACTTC; CDR3 protein: CASSSGRGRPTQYF
clone size: .; D gene: .; J gene: TRBJ1-2; V gene: TRBV11-2; CDR3 DNA: TGTGCCAGCACCCAACCGGTTGGACTCTGGGGCTACGCCTTC; CDR3 protein: CASTQPVGLWGYAF
clone size: .; D gene: .; J gene: TRBJ2-5; V gene: TRBV5-6; CDR3 DNA: TGTGCCAGCAGCCAAGATCGACCTCCCCAAGAGACCCAGTACTTC; CDR3 protein: CASSQDRPPQETQYF
clone size: .; D gene: .; J gene: TRBJ2-1; V gene: TRBV7-9; CDR3 DNA: TGTGCCAGCAGACAGACAGGCGGAAACTACAATGAGCAGTTCTTC; CDR3 protein: CASRQTGGNYNEQFF
clone size: .; D gene: .; J gene: TRBJ1-2; V gene: TRBV5-1; CDR3 DNA: TGCGCCAGCAGCCTCGGACGAACGGGGGCTACTAACTATGGCTACACCTTC; CDR3 protein: CASSLGRTGATNYGYTF
clone size: many; D gene: .; J gene: TRBJ1-3; V gene: TRBV12-3/TRBV12-4; CDR3 DNA: TGTGCCAGCAGCCGAAGGACAGACGGAAACACCATATATTTT; CDR3 protein: CASSRRTDGNTIYF
clone size: .; D gene: .; J gene: TRBJ2-3; V gene: TRBV12-3/TRBV12-4; CDR3 DNA: TGTGCCAGCAGTCACGGGGAGTTCTCAGATACGCAGTATTTT; CDR3 protein: CASSHGEFSDTQYF
clone size: .; D gene: .; J gene: TRBJ1-2; V gene: TRBV7-9; CDR3 DNA: TGTGCCAGCGGCCGAGGGCATCTTGGCTATGGCTACGCCTTC; CDR3 protein: CASGRGHLGYGYAF
clone size: many; D gene: TRBD2; J gene: TRBJ2-1; V gene: TRBV20-1; CDR3 DNA: TGCAGTGCTAGGCCTAGCGGGGGGGTTTTCGGTGAGCAGTTCTTC; CDR3 protein: CSARPSGGVFGEQFF
clone size: .; D gene: .; J gene: TRBJ2-2; V gene: TRBV7-8; CDR3 DNA: TGTGCCAGCAGCCCTAGAGGCCGCGGGGACACCGGGGAGCTGTTTTTT; CDR3 protein: CASSPRGRGDTGELFF
clone size: .; D gene: .; J gene: TRBJ1-2; V gene: TRBV20-1; CDR3 DNA: TGCAGTGCCCCTTTAGGCTATGGCTACACCTTC; CDR3 protein: CSAPLGYGYTF
clone size: .; D gene: .; J gene: TRBJ2-2; V gene: TRBV15; CDR3 DNA: TGTGCCACCAGCACCGACACGAGGGGAAACGGGGAGTACAACGCCGGGGAGACGTTTTTT; CDR3 protein: CATSTDTRGNGEYNAGETFF
clone size: few; D gene: TRBD2; J gene: TRBJ2-3; V gene: TRBV11-2; CDR3 DNA: TGTGCCAGCAGCCGCCGCGGCGGGAGGCCAGATACGCAGTATTTT; CDR3 protein: CASSRRGGRPDTQYF
clone size: many; D gene: .; J gene: TRBJ1-5; V gene: TRBV6-6; CDR3 DNA: TGTGCCAGCAGTCCCGGACAGTACAATCAGCCCCAGCATTTT; CDR3 protein: CASSPGQYNQPQHF
clone size: .; D gene: .; J gene: TRBJ2-3; V gene: TRBV9; CDR3 DNA: TGTGCCAGCAGCCGAGAGAACGATTCACGGCCAGATACGCAGTATTTT; CDR3 protein: CASSRENDSRPDTQYF
clone size: .; D gene: TRBD1; J gene: TRBJ1-5; V gene: TRBV19; CDR3 DNA: TGTGCCAGTAGTCAGGGGGCCAATCAGCCCCAGCATTTT; CDR3 protein: CASSQGANQPQHF
clone size: .; D gene: .; J gene: TRBJ2-5; V gene: TRBV19; CDR3 DNA: TGTGCCAGTAGGCTCCGGGCGGCGATCGAGATCAACTTCTTC; CDR3 protein: CASRLRAAIEINFF
clone size: many; D gene: TRBD1; J gene: TRBJ2-1; V gene: TRBV7-3; CDR3 DNA: TGTGCCAGCAGCTTAGCCCCGGGACAGGGTAGGGATGAGCAGTTCTTC; CDR3 protein: CASSLAPGQGRDEQFF
clone size: .; D gene: .; J gene: TRBJ2-7; V gene: TRBV7-4; CDR3 DNA: TGTGCCAGCAGCATAGGCTGCGATGCATACTTC; CDR3 protein: CASSIGCDAYF
clone size: .; D gene: .; J gene: TRBJ2-1; V gene: TRBV19; CDR3 DNA: TGTGCCAGTAGTCCCCACCGGGGGCTAGGGACCGAAGCTTTCTTTTTC; CDR3 protein: CASSPHRGLGTEAFFF
clone size: many; D gene: .; J gene: TRBJ2-7; V gene: TRBV6-6; CDR3 DNA: TGTGCCAGCAGTTACTTCTCGGGCTACGAGCAGTACTTC; CDR3 protein: CASSYFSGYEQYF
clone size: .; D gene: .; J gene: TRBJ1-5; V gene: TRBV7-3; CDR3 DNA: TGTGCCAGCAGCCCACCTCATCAGCCGAAGCATTTT; CDR3 protein: CASSPPHQPKHF
clone size: .; D gene: .; J gene: TRBJ2-7; V gene: TRBV7-2; CDR3 DNA: TGTGCCAGCAGCGAAACAGGAGCCGGGAGCGAGCAGTACTACTTC; CDR3 protein: CASSETGAGSEQYYF
clone size: .; D gene: .; J gene: TRBJ2-7; V gene: TRBV7-2; CDR3 DNA: TGTGCCAGCAGCTTACGACAGGCAGATCAGCACCAGCATTTC; CDR3 protein: CASSLRQADQHQHF
clone size: .; D gene: .; J gene: TRBJ1-1; V gene: TRBV2; CDR3 DNA: TGTGCCAGCAGACCGACAAGGAGGAACCAGCCCGCGCATTTT; CDR3 protein: CASRPTRRNQPAHF
clone size: .; D gene: TRBD2; J gene: TRBJ2-1; V gene: TRBV7-8; CDR3 DNA: TGTGCCAGCGACTTAGCGAGCGGGGCCAGATATAAGCAGTTCTTC; CDR3 protein: CASDLASGARYKQFF
clone size: once; D gene: TRBD1; J gene: TRBJ2-5; V gene: TRBV7-3; CDR3 DNA: TGTGCCAGCAGCCCCCACACGACAGGGGAGTGGGGCACCCAGTACTTC; CDR3 protein: CASSPHTTGEWGTQYF
clone size: once; D gene: TRBD2; J gene: TRBJ2-5; V gene: TRBV2; CDR3 DNA: TGTGCCAGCAGCCCCTCGGGAGGGATCGGCGGAGAGACCCAGTACTTC; CDR3 protein: CASSPSGGIGGETQYF
clone size: many; D gene: TRBD1; J gene: TRBJ1-4; V gene: TRBV5-1; CDR3 DNA: TGCGCCAGCAGCCCCGGAAGACAGGGAGATCATGAAAAACTGTTTTTT; CDR3 protein: CASSPGRQGDHEKLFF
clone size: .; D gene: .; J gene: TRBJ1-2; V gene: TRBV7-2; CDR3 DNA: TGTGCCAGCAGCCCCCGACACGGGTTGGATGGCTACACCTTC; CDR3 protein: CASSPRHGLDGYTF
clone size: .; D gene: .; J gene: TRBJ2-2; V gene: TRBV12-5; CDR3 DNA: TGTGCCAGCAAATCTAGACGCACGAACACCGGGGAGCTGTTTTTT; CDR3 protein: CASKSRRTNTGELFF
clone size: many; D gene: .; J gene: TRBJ2-7; V gene: TRBV4-1; CDR3 DNA: TGCGCCAGCAGCCGAGGACCACACTACGAGCAGTACTTC; CDR3 protein: CASSRGPHYEQYF
clone size: many; D gene: .; J gene: TRBJ2-3; V gene: TRBV3-1; CDR3 DNA: TGTGCCAGCAGCCCCCGCACAGATACGCAGTATTTT; CDR3 protein: CASSPRTDTQYF
clone size: .; D gene: .; J gene: TRBJ2-7; V gene: TRBV7-2; CDR3 DNA: TGTGCCAGCAGGCCCGGGGGCTACGAGCAGTACTTC; CDR3 protein: CASRPGGYEQYF
clone size: .; D gene: .; J gene: TRBJ2-7; V gene: TRBV7-9; CDR3 DNA: TGTGCCAGCAGCTTTGAAGGCCCCTACGAGCAGTACTTC; CDR3 protein: CASSFEGPYEQYF
clone size: few; D gene: .; J gene: TRBJ1-6; V gene: TRBV7-8; CDR3 DNA: TGTGCCAGCAGCTTAATGGCTGTTAATAATTCACCCCTCCACTTT; CDR3 protein: CASSLMAVNNSPLHF
clone size: .; D gene: .; J gene: TRBJ1-5; V gene: TRBV25-1; CDR3 DNA: TGTGCCTTCAGCTTAGGTTTTTATGGGGGCAATCAGCCCCAGCATTTT; CDR3 protein: CAFSLGFYGGNQPQHF